The 9 T cell receptor beta chains in this list originate from one sample, sequenced in a study of CD8+ T cells in alopecia areata. cDNA prepared by RNA extraction and subsequent reverse transcription served as the template for sequencing. Sequencing used immunoSEQ multiplex PCR; TCRdb keeps in-frame clones, though not all of them. The sample has 100,000 to 150,000 clones; 49% are singletons. The sample here was CD8+ T cells sorted from blood, taken at week 0. These receptors all come from a human donor with alopecia areata.

This clone was detected only a few times. The chain carries TRBV19 and TRBJ1-2; D is possibly TRBD1 (5 bases). The CDR3 runs 15 residues. Trimming stripped 6 bases from V and 5 bases from J, with 19 bases between. Germline CDR1 LNHDA, CDR2 SQIVND (reference sequence). The CDR3 sequence: CASSQSQTDPYGYTF. Here the CDR3 DNA reads TGTGCCAGTAGCCAGAGCCAGACAGATCCTTATGGCTACACCTTC.

The chain has TRBV6-5 and TRBJ1-2, with D possibly matching TRBD1 (6 bases). CDR1 is MNHEY and CDR2 is SVGAGI in the germline V gene. Trimming shortened V by 6 bases and J by 5 bases, and 16 bases separated the two germline ends. The CDR3 has 14 residues. The CDR3 here is CASRTGLGWYGYTF. CDR3 nucleotides: TGTGCCAGCAGGACAGGTCTGGGCTGGTATGGCTACACCTTC.

To note about this clone: Other DNA sequences in the same sample also yield this CDR3. The chain is built from TRBV5-1 and TRBJ1-5; D not certain. Between the trimmed V and J ends, which lost 0 bases and 0 bases, there was a span of 7 bases. This CDR3 spans 15 amino acids. CDR1 and CDR2 from the germline V gene are SGHRS and YFSETQ. The chain's CDR3 is CASSLVPDSNQPQHF. The CDR3 bases are TGCGCCAGCAGCTTGGTTCCGGATAGCAATCAGCCCCAGCATTTT.

The chain joins TRBV5-1 to TRBJ2-5; D not resolved. The CDR3 runs to 14 residues. V shed 1 base and J shed 4 bases, with 11 bases lying between them. Looked up from germline, CDR1 is SGHRS and CDR2 is YFSETQ. The CDR3 bases are TGCGCCAGCAGCTTGCGAAGGATGGGAGAGACCCAGTACTTC. Translating it yields CASSLRRMGETQYF.

The chain joins TRBV6-5 to TRBJ2-1; 7 bases are shared with TRBD2. Germline V lookup: CDR1 MNHEY, CDR2 SVGAGI. CDR3 size: 12 residues. Trimming removed 8 bases from V and 6 bases from J; junction bases left unmatched: 4. The CDR3: CASHTGGNEQFF. CDR3 coding DNA: TGTGCCAGCCATACGGGGGGCAATGAGCAGTTCTTC.

This clone was recorded a few times. This chain links TRBV5-1 with TRBJ2-4; TRBD1 matches at 9 bases. Germline V CDR1 and CDR2: SGHRS, YFSETQ. V lost 4 bases, J lost 7 bases, and 15 bases stayed unmatched. The CDR3 has 17 residues. The chain's CDR3 is CASSPTPHRGQENIQYF. CDR3 DNA sequence: TGCGCCAGCAGCCCAACTCCCCACAGGGGGCAAGAGAACATTCAGTACTTC.

The chain joins TRBV5-4 to TRBJ1-2, with D tentatively TRBD1 (6 bases). V was pared by 0 bases and J by 0 bases, with 12 bases between. Germline V gene data show CDR1 as SGHNT and CDR2 as YYREEE (reference sequence). This CDR3 has 16 amino acids. Here the CDR3 reads CASSLDREGANYGYTF. The CDR3 region has the DNA TGTGCCAGCAGCTTGGACAGGGAGGGGGCTAACTATGGCTACACCTTC.

This clone was observed a few times. The rearrangement joins TRBV7-9 to TRBJ1-3; D gene unclear. This CDR3 has 16 residues. Germline V gene lookup returns CDR1 SEHNR and CDR2 FQNEAQ (reference sequence). Trimming took off 0 bases at V and 0 bases at J, with 9 bases between the two ends. The CDR3 DNA is TGTGCCAGCAGCTTAGCGGCGGATTACTCTGGAAACACCATATATTTT. Protein: CASSLAADYSGNTIYF.

The gene calls are TRBV30 and TRBJ1-6; 7 bases line up with TRBD1. Losses at the gene ends were 5 bases for V and 8 bases for J; bases not matched to a gene: 0. This CDR3 region has 11 residues. Germline V gene data show CDR1 as GTSNPN and CDR2 as SVGIG (reference sequence). Here the CDR3 DNA reads TGTGCCTGGGGGACAGATTCACCCCTCCACTTT. This encodes CAWGTDSPLHF.